This record covers a single TCR beta chain. The antigen remains undetermined. Some clones are missing from TCRdb's copy, which holds only in-frame ones; the method was immunoSEQ multiplex PCR. This sample yields about 140,000 clones, of which around 92% are seen a single time; 3.6% belongs to the top ten. The CDR3 extends over 13 amino acids. Trimming cost V 6 bases and J 3 bases, with 11 bases left between them. CDR1 is MNHEY and CDR2 is SVGEGT in the germline V gene. This sample stems from a study of T cell responses to AZD1222 COVID-19 vaccine. The study, taken as a whole, reports: Baseline seropositivity characterized only six AZD1222 recipients. Nearly half of the spike-specific TCRs reportedly recognize variant regions that carry no mutations.

Sequencing was performed on peripheral blood, taken 28 days after the second AZD1222 dose. This clonotype was obtained from an adult who received the AZD1222 COVID-19 vaccine. The rearrangement uses TRBV6-2 or TRBV6-3 and TRBJ1-2, with D perhaps TRBD1 (6 bases). CDR3 protein: CASSPRQDYGYTF. The CDR3 DNA sequence: TGTGCCAGCAGCCCCAGACAGGACTATGGCTACACCTTC.